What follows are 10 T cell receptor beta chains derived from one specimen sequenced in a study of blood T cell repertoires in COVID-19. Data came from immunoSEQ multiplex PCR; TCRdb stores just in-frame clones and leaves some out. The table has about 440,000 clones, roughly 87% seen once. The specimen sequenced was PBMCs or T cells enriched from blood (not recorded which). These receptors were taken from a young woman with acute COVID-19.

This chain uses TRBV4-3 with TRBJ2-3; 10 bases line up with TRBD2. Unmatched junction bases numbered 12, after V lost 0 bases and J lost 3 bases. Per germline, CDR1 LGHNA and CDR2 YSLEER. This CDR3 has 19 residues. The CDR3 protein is CASSQDLSLAGDRTDTQYF. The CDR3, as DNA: TGCGCCAGCAGCCAAGATCTCAGTCTAGCGGGAGATAGGACAGATACGCAGTATTTT.

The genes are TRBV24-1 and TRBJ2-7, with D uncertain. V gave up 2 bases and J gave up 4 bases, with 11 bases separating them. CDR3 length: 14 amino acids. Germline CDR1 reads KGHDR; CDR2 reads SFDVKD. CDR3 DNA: TGTGCCACCAGTGATTACAGACCTCCTTACGAGCAGTACTTC. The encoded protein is CATSDYRPPYEQYF.

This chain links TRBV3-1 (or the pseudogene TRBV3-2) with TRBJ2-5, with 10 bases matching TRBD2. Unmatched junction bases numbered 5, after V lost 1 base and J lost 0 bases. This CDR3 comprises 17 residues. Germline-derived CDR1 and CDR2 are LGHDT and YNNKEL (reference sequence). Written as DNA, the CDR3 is TGTGCCAGCAGCCAAGGGGCACTAGCGGGGAACCAAGAGACCCAGTACTTC. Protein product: CASSQGALAGNQETQYF.

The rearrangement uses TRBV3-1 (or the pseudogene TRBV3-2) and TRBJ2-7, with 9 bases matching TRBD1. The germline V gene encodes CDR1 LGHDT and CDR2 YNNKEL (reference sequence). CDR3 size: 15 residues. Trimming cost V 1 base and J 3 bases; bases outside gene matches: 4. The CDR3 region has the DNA TGTGCCAGCAGCCAAGCTTGGGACAGGGACTACGAGCAGTACTTC. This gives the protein CASSQAWDRDYEQYF.

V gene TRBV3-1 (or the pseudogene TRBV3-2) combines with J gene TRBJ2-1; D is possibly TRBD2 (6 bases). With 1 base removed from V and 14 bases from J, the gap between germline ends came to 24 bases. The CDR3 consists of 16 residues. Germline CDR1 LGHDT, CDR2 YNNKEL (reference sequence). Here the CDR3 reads CASSQGGSRGPPREFF. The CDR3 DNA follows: TGTGCCAGCAGCCAAGGAGGTTCGCGGGGCCCTCCGAGGGAGTTCTTC.

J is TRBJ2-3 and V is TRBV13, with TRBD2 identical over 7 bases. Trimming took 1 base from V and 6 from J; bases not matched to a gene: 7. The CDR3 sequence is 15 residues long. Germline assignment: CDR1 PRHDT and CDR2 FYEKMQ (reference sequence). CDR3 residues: CASSLAPGREDTQYF. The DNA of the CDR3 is TGTGCCAGCAGCTTAGCTCCAGGGAGGGAGGATACGCAGTATTTT.

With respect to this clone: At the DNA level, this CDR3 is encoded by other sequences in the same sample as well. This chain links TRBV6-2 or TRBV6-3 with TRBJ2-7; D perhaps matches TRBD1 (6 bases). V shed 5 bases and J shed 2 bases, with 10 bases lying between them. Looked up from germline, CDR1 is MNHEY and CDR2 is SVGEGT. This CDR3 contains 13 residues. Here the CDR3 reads CASSPGQTYEQYF. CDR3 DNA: TGTGCCAGCAGTCCCGGACAGACCTACGAGCAGTACTTC.

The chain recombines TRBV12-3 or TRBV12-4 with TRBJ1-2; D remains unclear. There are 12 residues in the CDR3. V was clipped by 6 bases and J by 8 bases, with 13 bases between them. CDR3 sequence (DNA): TGTGCCAGCAGACTGGGTCTAGGCGGCTACACCTTC. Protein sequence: CASRLGLGGYTF.

CDR3 sequence reads: CASSYTSGRTQETQYF. In DNA, the CDR3 is TGTGCCAGCAGTTACACGAGCGGGAGGACCCAAGAGACCCAGTACTTC. The chain is built from TRBV6-2 or TRBV6-3 and TRBJ2-5; 9 bases agree with TRBD2. V gave up 2 bases and J gave up 1 base; unmatched junction bases: 5. The CDR3 is 16 amino acids. Germline loops: CDR1 MNHEY, CDR2 SVGEGT.

Here the CDR3 DNA reads TGTGCTAGTGGTTTGGGACAGGGGGCTGGAAACACCATATATTTT. It encodes CASGLGQGAGNTIYF. The chain employs TRBV12-5 and TRBJ1-3, with 9 bases fitting TRBD1. J was trimmed by 2 bases and V by 1 base; bases with no gene match: 0. CDR3 size: 15 residues. The germline V gene encodes CDR1 LGHNT and CDR2 FRNRAP.